These 28 T cell receptor beta chains were all obtained from the same sample, sequenced in a study of Graves' ophthalmopathy and Graves' hyperthyroidism. Amplification from RNA transcripts yielded the TCR beta CDR3 regions. Second-round multiplex PCR came after a first-round RT-PCR that employed HTBI primers. One entry per CDR3 protein results from TCRdb running MiXCR on the multiplex PCR reads. The sample lists about 740,000 distinct CDR3 sequences, 35% to 50% occurring once. Sequenced: peripheral blood. These receptors were obtained from an adult man with Graves' ophthalmopathy.

The chain uses TRBV2 and TRBJ2-7, with D possibly being TRBD1 or TRBD2 (6 bases each). The germline V gene encodes CDR1 SNHLY and CDR2 FYNNEI. Trimming left V 6 bases short and J 2 bases short, with 23 bases between. The CDR3 spans 17 residues. DNA for the CDR3: TGTGCCAGCAGGGCCGGGACACGGCGGGGCGGAACCTACGAGCAGTACTTC. Translated, it gives CASRAGTRRGGTYEQYF.

The CDR3 DNA reads TGCGCCAGCAGCCAAGGGGGGTCCGGGGAGCTGTTTTTT. This gives the protein CASSQGGSGELFF. The chain links TRBV5-1 to TRBJ2-2, with D perhaps being TRBD1 or TRBD2 (6 bases each). CDR1 and CDR2 from the germline V gene are SGHRS and YFSETQ. CDR3 length: 13 amino acids. Trimming removed 4 bases from V and 6 bases from J, with 10 bases in between.

The chain uses TRBV7-4 and TRBJ1-2; D may be TRBD1 (6 bases). Germline V gene sequence: CDR1 SGHVT, CDR2 SQSDAQ. V lost 11 bases and J lost 8, with 18 bases in between. This CDR3 has 12 residues. CDR3 coding DNA: TGTGCCTGGAGCCGACAGGCTCTCGGCTACACCTTC. Translated: CAWSRQALGYTF.

This clonotype has at least ten counts. V gene TRBV19 combines with J gene TRBJ1-2, with 9 bases lining up with TRBD1. V shed 3 bases and J 7 bases; nucleotides not matched to a gene: 6. Germline loops: CDR1 LNHDA, CDR2 SQIVND (reference sequence). The CDR3 is 14 amino acids. CDR3 nucleotides: TGTGCCAGTAGTATGGACAGGGGATCAGGTGGCTACACCTTC. Translated, it gives CASSMDRGSGGYTF.

This clonotype was observed at least ten times. The rearrangement uses TRBV10-3 and TRBJ2-7; TRBD1 aligns across 7 bases. This CDR3 contains 14 residues. V lost 3 bases to trimming and J lost 5 bases; unmatched junction nucleotides: 7. Germline V lookup: CDR1 ENHRY, CDR2 SYGVKD. As DNA, the CDR3 is TGTGCCATCAGTGACACGACCGACAGGGACGAGCAGTACTTC. This gives the protein CAISDTTDRDEQYF.

As regards this clonotype: The limits of the CDR3 on the DNA are not certain, so only TCRdb's listed CDR3 is given. The rearrangement links TRBV7-8 to TRBJ2-7; the D call TRBD1 from the table was never checked on the DNA. The germline V gene encodes CDR1 SGHVS and CDR2 FQNEAQ. The CDR3 length is 20 residues, termini included. This chain's CDR3 is CASSFYICSARPGQYYEQYF.

There are a few counts of this clonotype. The gene calls are TRBV6-2 or TRBV6-3 and TRBJ2-7; 14 bases map to TRBD2. Losses at the gene ends were 10 bases for V and 4 bases for J; bases not matched to a gene: 6. Germline V lookup: CDR1 MNHEY, CDR2 SVGEGT. The CDR3 has 14 residues. The CDR3 spells CATRGLAGAYEQYF. For the CDR3, the DNA is TGTGCCACGAGGGGACTAGCGGGAGCTTACGAGCAGTACTTC.

A word on this clonotype: This CDR3 is missing its conserved last phenylalanine or tryptophan, likely due to a read error. No DNA is shown, since the ends of the CDR3 on it are uncertain; the CDR3 is the one TCRdb lists. This CDR3 reads CASSLGLS. J is TRBJ2-6 and V is TRBV7-8. The CDR3 extends over 8 residues, inclusive of both ends. The V gene's germline CDR1 is SGHVS and CDR2 FQNEAQ.

The rearrangement joins TRBV7-9 to TRBJ1-4, with D tentatively TRBD1 (5 bases). The germline CDR1 and CDR2 sequences are SEHNR and FQNEAQ (reference sequence). The CDR3 length is 15 residues. V was pared by 2 bases and J by 8 bases, with 15 bases between. The DNA for the CDR3 is TGTGCCAGCAGCTTAAGAATCGGACAAGGGGAAAAACTGTTTTTT. Protein: CASSLRIGQGEKLFF.

This clonotype occurred a few times. V is TRBV10-3 and J is TRBJ2-2; TRBD2 aligns across 7 bases. Trimming took 3 bases from V and 1 from J; bases not matched to a gene: 5. CDR1 and CDR2 from the germline V gene are ENHRY and SYGVKD. The CDR3 contains 16 residues. The chain's CDR3 is CAISDGLAVNTGELFF. In nucleotides, the CDR3 is TGTGCCATCAGTGACGGCCTAGCGGTGAACACCGGGGAGCTGTTTTTT.

A word on this clonotype: A much larger clone differs by one base, so this may be a read error. This chain connects TRBV5-1 to TRBJ1-1, with D maybe TRBD1 (5 bases). Germline-derived CDR1 and CDR2 are SGHRS and YFSETQ. CDR3 size: 13 residues. The CDR3 DNA reads as TGCGCCAGCAGCTTGGCCGGGACGCCTGAAGCTCTCTTT. Translation gives CASSLAGTPEALF. Based on the CDR3 plus reference TRBV5-1 and TRBJ1-1, the full variable domain is KAGVTQTPRYLIKTRGQQVTLSCSPISGHRSVSWYQQTPGQGLQFLFEYFSETQRNKGNFPGRFSGRQFSNSRSEMNVSTLELGDSALYLCASSLAGTPEALFGQGTRLTVV.

The chain is built from TRBV7-9 and TRBJ2-6; TRBD2 is a possible D gene (5 bases). The CDR3 sequence is 16 residues long. Germline CDR1 SEHNR, CDR2 FQNEAQ (reference sequence). The V and J ends lost 6 bases and 2 bases respectively, with 14 bases between them. The DNA for the CDR3 is TGTGCCAGCAGTGAAGACCCCGGGGCTGGGGCCAACGTCCTGACTTTC. Encoded protein: CASSEDPGAGANVLTF.

Points on this clonotype: A read error is possible here, since a much larger clone lies one base away. The V and J genes are TRBV10-3 and TRBJ1-1; D unresolved. The V gene lost 6 bases and the J gene lost 1 base, with 6 bases spanning the gap. The CDR3 is 12 amino acids. Germline V gene lookup returns CDR1 ENHRY and CDR2 SYGVKD. CDR3 sequence: CAISYSNTEAFF. The CDR3 nucleotides read TGTGCCATCAGCTATTCGAACACTGAAGCTTTCTTT.

The chain links TRBV25-1 to TRBJ1-2; D may be TRBD1 (6 bases). Germline CDR1 and CDR2: MGHDK and SYGVNS. V was cut by 3 bases and J by 8 bases, with 16 bases left in between. CDR3 length equals 14 residues. This CDR3 reads CASSDPRTGRGYTF. CDR3 DNA: TGTGCCAGCAGTGATCCCCGCACAGGGCGCGGCTACACCTTC.

The genes are TRBV9 and TRBJ2-5, with D perhaps matching TRBD2 (5 bases). CDR3 size: 16 residues. CDR1 and CDR2 from the germline V gene are SGDLS and YYNGEE. Trimming cost V 5 bases and J 2 bases, with 19 bases left between them. The CDR3 protein is CASSTTQDWVQETQYF. In DNA form, the CDR3 reads TGTGCCAGCAGTACTACCCAGGACTGGGTACAAGAGACCCAGTACTTC. The full variable domain, rest sourced from reference TRBV9 and TRBJ2-5, is DSGVTQTPKHLITATGQRVTLRCSPRSGDLSVYWYQQSLDQGLQFLIQYYNGEERAKGNILERFSAQQFPDLHSELNLSSLELGDSALYFCASSTTQDWVQETQYFGPGTRLLVL.

This clonotype was recorded only once. The V and J genes are TRBV7-9 and TRBJ1-5, with TRBD1 matching over 8 bases. The CDR3 is made up of 13 amino acids. The trim removed 3 bases at V and 11 bases at J, leaving 6 bases unmatched. The germline CDR1 and CDR2 sequences are SEHNR and FQNEAQ (reference sequence). The CDR3 reads CASSFGRGRAQHF. CDR3 sequence (DNA): TGTGCCAGCAGCTTCGGCAGGGGGCGGGCCCAGCATTTT.

This clonotype has just a few counts. CDR3 loop: CASSVSGAFF. For the CDR3, the DNA is TGTGCCAGCAGCGTGTCAGGGGCTTTCTTT. The chain recombines TRBV7-2 with TRBJ1-1; D may be TRBD1 (5 bases). The CDR3 length is 10 residues. V shed 5 bases and J shed 11 bases, with 9 bases lying between them. The V gene's germline CDR1 is SGHTA and CDR2 FQGNSA.

The chain is built from TRBV7-9 and TRBJ1-2; possible D gene TRBD1, 5 bases. CDR1 and CDR2 (germline): SEHNR, FQNEAQ (reference sequence). V lost 2 bases and J 8 bases, leaving 12 bases between the germline ends. This CDR3 has 13 residues. CDR3 sequence: CASSLLQDDGYTF. As DNA, the CDR3 is TGTGCCAGCAGCTTATTACAGGATGACGGCTACACCTTC.

This clonotype was seen more than once but under ten times. The chain carries TRBV25-1 and TRBJ2-7, with TRBD1 matching over 11 bases. There are 16 residues in the CDR3. The germline V gene has CDR1 MGHDK and CDR2 SYGVNS. The V gene end was trimmed by 6 bases and the J gene end by 1 base; junction bases not matched to a gene: 8. CDR3 DNA: TGTGCCAGCAGCCCCAGGACAGGGGGCCAATCCTACGAGCAGTACTTC. Its translation: CASSPRTGGQSYEQYF.

This clonotype came up many times. The chain employs TRBV7-2 and TRBJ2-5; 7 nucleotides align to TRBD1. V lost 5 bases, J lost 3 bases, and 6 bases stayed unmatched. The CDR3 runs to 14 residues. Per the germline V gene, CDR1 is SGHTA and CDR2 is FQGNSA. DNA of the CDR3: TGTGCCAGCAGCGCAGACAGGGTGGAAGAGACCCAGTACTTC. Its protein product is CASSADRVEETQYF. Full variable domain (remainder filled in from reference TRBV7-2 and TRBJ2-5): GAGVSQSPSNKVTEKGKDVELRCDPISGHTALYWYRQSLGQGLEFLIYFQGNSAPDKSGLPSDRFSAERTGGSVSTLTIQRTQQEDSAVYLCASSADRVEETQYFGPGTRLLVL.

The sample holds many counts of this clonotype. The rearrangement links TRBV15 to TRBJ2-3; D gene unclear. V lost 1 base to trimming and J lost 5 bases, with 13 bases between them. This CDR3 is 15 amino acids long. Germline V gene lookup returns CDR1 LNHNV and CDR2 YYDKDF (reference sequence). Here the CDR3 DNA reads TGTGCCACCAGCAGAGCCCTTGGGGTTGGAGATACGCAGTATTTT. Protein sequence: CATSRALGVGDTQYF.

This rearrangement joins TRBV7-3 to TRBJ2-7; 11 nucleotides line up with TRBD2. V lost 6 bases, J lost 6 bases, and 4 bases stayed unmatched. The length of the CDR3 is 13 residues. Per germline, CDR1 SGHTA and CDR2 FQGTGA. CDR3 bases: TGTGCCAGCAGACCCGGGACTAGCGGCGAGCAGTACTTC. Its protein is CASRPGTSGEQYF.

As to this clonotype: Its ends do not fully match the called genes, so a read error is possible. The chain links TRBV5-1 to TRBJ1-1; unclear D gene. The V gene's germline CDR1 is SGHRS and CDR2 YFSETQ. CDR3 size: 15 residues. The DNA for the CDR3 is TGTGCCAGCAGCCGTGGTTGGCCTATCAACACTGAAGCTTTCTTT. Translated: CASSRGWPINTEAFF.

With regard to this clonotype: Possible read error: a much larger clone is one base away. The chain joins TRBV6-4 to TRBJ1-1, with 7 bases that match TRBD1. This CDR3 spans 14 amino acids. CDR1 and CDR2 from the germline V gene are MRHNA and SNTAGT. V lost 0 bases and J lost 4; bases outside the gene matches: 2. DNA of the CDR3: TGTGCCAGCAGTGACTCGAACAGGGGCACTGAAGCTTTCTTT. Encoded protein: CASSDSNRGTEAFF.

This chain connects TRBV25-1 to TRBJ1-2, with a weak D call TRBD1 (6 bases). CDR1 is MGHDK, CDR2 SYGVNS, per germline. V shed 6 bases and J shed 3 bases, with 23 bases lying between them. The CDR3 sequence is 17 residues long. CDR3 bases: TGTGCCAGCAGATCTGTTTCGGGGGGCAGATTGTACTATGGCTACACCTTC. Amino acids: CASRSVSGGRLYYGYTF.

The gene calls are TRBV10-3 and TRBJ1-2; weak D call: TRBD1 (6 bases). The CDR3 is made up of 11 amino acids. The ends were cut back, 8 bases at V and 12 bases at J, with 16 bases in the middle. Per germline, CDR1 ENHRY and CDR2 SYGVKD. The CDR3, as DNA: TGTGCCATCCGGGGGCAGGGAGTAGACACCTTC. It translates to CAIRGQGVDTF.

The V and J genes are TRBV20-1 and TRBJ1-2; D is possibly TRBD1 (5 bases). The germline CDR1 and CDR2 sequences are DFQATT and SNEGSKA (reference sequence). The CDR3 consists of 13 residues. The V end was cut by 6 bases, the J end by 8 bases, with 19 bases between. The CDR3 region has the DNA TGCAGTGCCGTCCCTACAGGATCCTACGGCTACACCTTC. This sequence encodes CSAVPTGSYGYTF.

There are a few counts of this clonotype. The rearrangement joins TRBV5-1 to TRBJ2-5; tentatively, D is TRBD1 or TRBD2 (5 bases each). The J call may be mistaken, given a closer DNA end match to TRBJ2-7. CDR1 is SGHRS, CDR2 YFSETQ, per germline. The CDR3 length is 15 residues. The CDR3 region is CASSLGTLPSYEQYF. CDR3 sequence (DNA): TGCGCCAGCAGCCTGGGGACCCTTCCGTCCTACGAGCAGTACTTC.